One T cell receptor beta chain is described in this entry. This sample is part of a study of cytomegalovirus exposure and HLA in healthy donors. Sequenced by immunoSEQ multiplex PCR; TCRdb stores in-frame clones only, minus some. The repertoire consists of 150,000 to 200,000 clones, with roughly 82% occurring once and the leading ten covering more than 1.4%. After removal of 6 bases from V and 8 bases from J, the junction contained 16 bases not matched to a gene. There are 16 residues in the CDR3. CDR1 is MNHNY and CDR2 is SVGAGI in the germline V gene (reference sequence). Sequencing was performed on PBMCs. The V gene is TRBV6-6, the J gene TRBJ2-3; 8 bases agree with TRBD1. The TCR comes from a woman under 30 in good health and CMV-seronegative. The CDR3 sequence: CASRTSLRGLVGTQYF. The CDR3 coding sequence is TGTGCCAGCAGGACCTCCCTCAGGGGGCTTGTAGGTACGCAGTATTTT.